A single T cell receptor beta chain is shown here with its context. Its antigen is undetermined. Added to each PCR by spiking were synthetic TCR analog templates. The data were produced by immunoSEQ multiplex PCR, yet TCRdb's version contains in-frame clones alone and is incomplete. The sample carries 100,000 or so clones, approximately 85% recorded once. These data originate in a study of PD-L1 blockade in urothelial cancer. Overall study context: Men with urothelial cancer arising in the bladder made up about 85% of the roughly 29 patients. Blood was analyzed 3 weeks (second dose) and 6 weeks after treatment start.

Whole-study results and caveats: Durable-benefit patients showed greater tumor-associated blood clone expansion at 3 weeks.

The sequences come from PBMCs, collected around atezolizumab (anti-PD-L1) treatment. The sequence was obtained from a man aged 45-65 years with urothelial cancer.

The CDR3 spells CASSEGTGVNEQFF. Here the CDR3 DNA reads TGCGCCAGCAGTGAGGGGACAGGGGTTAATGAGCAGTTCTTC. The chain is built from TRBV10-1 and TRBJ2-1, with 10 bases lining up with TRBD1. V shed 2 bases, J shed 7 bases, and the junction held 2 bases outside the gene matches. The CDR3 length is 14 residues. Germline CDR1 WNHNN, CDR2 SYGVQD (reference sequence).